These T cell receptor beta chains were read from a single sample in a study of cytomegalovirus exposure and HLA in healthy donors. Measured with immunoSEQ multiplex PCR; TCRdb has only the in-frame clones, and not every one. This table holds roughly 150,000 clones, roughly four fifths found once. Sequencing was done on a sample of PBMCs. The source of these receptors is a woman aged 50 to 60 in good health and CMV-seropositive. CDR3s include the opening cysteine and the closing phenylalanine or tryptophan. The order of the fields is V gene, CDR3 length, clone size, J gene, D gene, CDR3 DNA, CDR3 protein. A D gene is named only where the DNA matches it firmly. The size field is filled for only some rows; it gives once, few, many or a size class.

V gene: TRBV15
CDR3 length: 15
clone size: .
J gene: TRBJ2-7
D gene: TRBD1
CDR3 DNA: TGTGCCACCAGCAGTATGACAGGGAAATTCTACGAGCAGTACTTC
CDR3 protein: CATSSMTGKFYEQYF

V gene: TRBV5-1
CDR3 length: 16
clone size: .
J gene: TRBJ2-2
D gene: .
CDR3 DNA: TGCGCCAGCAGCTTTGTACAGGCAGGGGAAGCCGGGGAGCTGTTTTTT
CDR3 protein: CASSFVQAGEAGELFF

V gene: TRBV16
CDR3 length: 14
clone size: .
J gene: TRBJ1-2
D gene: .
CDR3 DNA: TGTGCCAGCAGCCAATTGGCAGGGGTCTATGGCTACACCTTC
CDR3 protein: CASSQLAGVYGYTF

V gene: TRBV6-1
CDR3 length: 15
clone size: .
J gene: TRBJ1-5
D gene: TRBD1
CDR3 DNA: TGTGCCAGCAGCCGTGGACAGGTCTGGCATCAGCCCCAGCATTTT
CDR3 protein: CASSRGQVWHQPQHF

V gene: TRBV18
CDR3 length: 17
clone size: .
J gene: TRBJ2-7
D gene: .
CDR3 DNA: TGTGCCAGCTCACCCGAGGTCGGGGGGCGGACCCCCGACGAGCAGTACTTC
CDR3 protein: CASSPEVGGRTPDEQYF

V gene: TRBV6-1
CDR3 length: 15
clone size: few
J gene: TRBJ1-4
D gene: TRBD1
CDR3 DNA: TGTGCCAGCAGTGATAACAGGGGCTACGATGAAAAACTGTTTTTT
CDR3 protein: CASSDNRGYDEKLFF

V gene: TRBV5-6
CDR3 length: 13
clone size: once
J gene: TRBJ2-7
D gene: .
CDR3 DNA: TGTGCCAGCAGCCGGGGGTTGAACTACGAGCAGTACTTC
CDR3 protein: CASSRGLNYEQYF

V gene: TRBV6-1
CDR3 length: 13
clone size: .
J gene: TRBJ1-1
D gene: TRBD1
CDR3 DNA: TGTGCCAGCAGTACAGGGGCCAACACTGAAGCTTTCTTT
CDR3 protein: CASSTGANTEAFF

V gene: TRBV6-1
CDR3 length: 12
clone size: .
J gene: TRBJ1-1
D gene: .
CDR3 DNA: TGTGCCAGCAGAAAGCTCAACACTGAAGCTTTCTTT
CDR3 protein: CASRKLNTEAFF

V gene: TRBV5-1
CDR3 length: 16
clone size: .
J gene: TRBJ2-2
D gene: TRBD2
CDR3 DNA: TGCGCCAGCAGCCAGATAGCGGGGGGAAAAACCGGGGAGCTGTTTTTT
CDR3 protein: CASSQIAGGKTGELFF

V gene: TRBV5-1
CDR3 length: 16
clone size: .
J gene: TRBJ2-3
D gene: TRBD2
CDR3 DNA: TGCGCCAGCAGCTTTAGCGGGGGGCCCGGGCAAGATACGCAGTATTTT
CDR3 protein: CASSFSGGPGQDTQYF

V gene: TRBV2
CDR3 length: 13
clone size: few
J gene: TRBJ2-7
D gene: .
CDR3 DNA: TGTGCCAGCAGTGAGTTCAGGGCTCCCGAGCAGTACTTC
CDR3 protein: CASSEFRAPEQYF

V gene: TRBV29-1
CDR3 length: 13
clone size: .
J gene: TRBJ1-5
D gene: TRBD1
CDR3 DNA: TGCAGCGTAGGGGACAGGGCAGGGCAGCCCCAGCATTTT
CDR3 protein: CSVGDRAGQPQHF

V gene: TRBV9
CDR3 length: 13
clone size: .
J gene: TRBJ1-1
D gene: .
CDR3 DNA: TGTGCCAGCAGCGTAGGTCGGGGCACTGAAGCTTTCTTT
CDR3 protein: CASSVGRGTEAFF

V gene: TRBV18
CDR3 length: 15
clone size: few
J gene: TRBJ1-2
D gene: TRBD1
CDR3 DNA: TGTGCCAGCTCACCGAGTCAGACAGGGAACTATGGCTACACCTTC
CDR3 protein: CASSPSQTGNYGYTF

V gene: TRBV27
CDR3 length: 15
clone size: once
J gene: TRBJ2-5
D gene: TRBD1
CDR3 DNA: TGTGCCAGCAGCACTAGCAGGGGGCCAGAAGAGACCCAGTACTTC
CDR3 protein: CASSTSRGPEETQYF

V gene: TRBV7-8
CDR3 length: 15
clone size: .
J gene: TRBJ1-4
D gene: TRBD1
CDR3 DNA: TGTGCCAGCAGCCAGGGACAGCCGGTACATGAAAAACTGTTTTTT
CDR3 protein: CASSQGQPVHEKLFF

V gene: TRBV7-2
CDR3 length: 15
clone size: .
J gene: TRBJ1-2
D gene: TRBD1
CDR3 DNA: TGTGCCAGCAGCTTAGTTGGGGACAGTAGGTATGGCTACACCTTC
CDR3 protein: CASSLVGDSRYGYTF

V gene: TRBV7-9
CDR3 length: 15
clone size: few
J gene: TRBJ1-4
D gene: TRBD1
CDR3 DNA: TGTGCCAGCAGCTTAGGGACAGGGTTATCCGAAAAACTGTTTTTT
CDR3 protein: CASSLGTGLSEKLFF

V gene: TRBV5-1
CDR3 length: 14
clone size: .
J gene: TRBJ1-2
D gene: TRBD1
CDR3 DNA: TGCGCCAGCAGCTTGGATCCGACAGGGGGCCGCTACACCTTC
CDR3 protein: CASSLDPTGGRYTF

V gene: TRBV10-3
CDR3 length: 13
clone size: .
J gene: TRBJ2-2
D gene: .
CDR3 DNA: TGTGCCATCAGCCCGACGGGGACCGGGGAGCTGTTTTTT
CDR3 protein: CAISPTGTGELFF

V gene: TRBV27
CDR3 length: 14
clone size: .
J gene: TRBJ1-2
D gene: TRBD1
CDR3 DNA: TGTGCCAGCAGTTTAAGGCAGGGGGCATTTGGCTACACCTTC
CDR3 protein: CASSLRQGAFGYTF

V gene: TRBV7-2
CDR3 length: 13
clone size: few
J gene: TRBJ2-1
D gene: .
CDR3 DNA: TGTGCCAGCAGCTACCCGGACAGAGGGGAACCGTTCTTC
CDR3 protein: CASSYPDRGEPFF

V gene: TRBV9
CDR3 length: 13
clone size: .
J gene: TRBJ1-1
D gene: .
CDR3 DNA: TGTGCCAGCACCGCTAAGGTTCAGGGGGAAGCTTTCTTT
CDR3 protein: CASTAKVQGEAFF

V gene: TRBV5-6
CDR3 length: 15
clone size: .
J gene: TRBJ2-2
D gene: .
CDR3 DNA: TGTGCCAGCAGCATGGGCCCAAGTCAGACCGGGGAGCTGTTTTTT
CDR3 protein: CASSMGPSQTGELFF

V gene: TRBV4-1
CDR3 length: 13
clone size: .
J gene: TRBJ1-1
D gene: .
CDR3 DNA: TGCGCCAGCAGCCAGGCGGTGAACACTGAAGCTTTCTTT
CDR3 protein: CASSQAVNTEAFF

V gene: TRBV5-1
CDR3 length: 16
clone size: .
J gene: TRBJ2-2
D gene: TRBD2
CDR3 DNA: TGCGCCAGCAGCCTATACATAGCGGGGGGCACCGGGGAGCTGTTTTTT
CDR3 protein: CASSLYIAGGTGELFF

V gene: TRBV5-1
CDR3 length: 17
clone size: few
J gene: TRBJ2-2
D gene: TRBD2
CDR3 DNA: TGCGCCAGCAGCTTGACTAGCGGGGCCCTGGACACCGGGGAGCTGTTTTTT
CDR3 protein: CASSLTSGALDTGELFF

V gene: TRBV11-1
CDR3 length: 13
clone size: .
J gene: TRBJ2-4
D gene: .
CDR3 DNA: TGTGCCAGCAGCTTCGGGTTCTGGGACATTCAGTACTTC
CDR3 protein: CASSFGFWDIQYF

V gene: TRBV6-6
CDR3 length: 12
clone size: .
J gene: TRBJ2-1
D gene: .
CDR3 DNA: TGTGCCAGCTGGGGGACTTTCGATGAGCAGTTCTTC
CDR3 protein: CASWGTFDEQFF

V gene: TRBV2
CDR3 length: 13
clone size: few
J gene: TRBJ1-5
D gene: .
CDR3 DNA: TGTGCCAGCAGTGTGGACAGTGAACAGCCCCAGCATTTT
CDR3 protein: CASSVDSEQPQHF

V gene: TRBV5-1
CDR3 length: 15
clone size: once
J gene: TRBJ2-1
D gene: TRBD2
CDR3 DNA: TGCGCCAGCAGCTCTGGGACTAGCAGCTACAATGAGCAGTTCTTC
CDR3 protein: CASSSGTSSYNEQFF

V gene: TRBV6-6
CDR3 length: 14
clone size: .
J gene: TRBJ1-1
D gene: .
CDR3 DNA: TGTGCCAGCAAAGGACAGCAGATACACACTGAAGCTTTCTTT
CDR3 protein: CASKGQQIHTEAFF

V gene: TRBV5-1
CDR3 length: 15
clone size: .
J gene: TRBJ1-4
D gene: .
CDR3 DNA: TGCGCCAGCAGCTTGGAGACAGCATTTAATGAAAAACTGTTTTTT
CDR3 protein: CASSLETAFNEKLFF

V gene: TRBV5-4
CDR3 length: 17
clone size: many
J gene: TRBJ2-6
D gene: TRBD2
CDR3 DNA: TGTGCCAGCGTCAGCGGGGGGCCCCGCTCTGGGGCCAACGTCCTGACTTTC
CDR3 protein: CASVSGGPRSGANVLTF

V gene: TRBV2
CDR3 length: 16
clone size: .
J gene: TRBJ2-3
D gene: TRBD2
CDR3 DNA: TGTGCCAGCAGTAGGTCAGCGGGGGGAAGCACAGATACGCAGTATTTT
CDR3 protein: CASSRSAGGSTDTQYF

V gene: TRBV4-1
CDR3 length: 16
clone size: .
J gene: TRBJ2-3
D gene: TRBD1
CDR3 DNA: TGCGCCAGCAGCTTATTAGGACAGGGAGGAACAGATACGCAGTATTTT
CDR3 protein: CASSLLGQGGTDTQYF

V gene: TRBV10-2
CDR3 length: 13
clone size: .
J gene: TRBJ2-5
D gene: TRBD2
CDR3 DNA: TGCGCCAGTTCTCTAGCGGGGGCAAAAACCCAGTACTTC
CDR3 protein: CASSLAGAKTQYF

V gene: TRBV5-4
CDR3 length: 16
clone size: .
J gene: TRBJ2-7
D gene: TRBD2
CDR3 DNA: TGTGCCAGCAGCTCGGAGACTAGCGGGCGCGTTAACGAGCAGTACTTC
CDR3 protein: CASSSETSGRVNEQYF

V gene: TRBV6-1
CDR3 length: 12
clone size: .
J gene: TRBJ1-5
D gene: .
CDR3 DNA: TGTGCCAGCAGTGAACCCAGGGCGCCCCAGCATTTT
CDR3 protein: CASSEPRAPQHF

V gene: TRBV7-8
CDR3 length: 15
clone size: .
J gene: TRBJ1-4
D gene: .
CDR3 DNA: TGTGCCAGCAGCACTCCGACAGGTGGGGTTGAAAAACTGTTTTTT
CDR3 protein: CASSTPTGGVEKLFF

V gene: TRBV29-1
CDR3 length: 14
clone size: .
J gene: TRBJ2-7
D gene: .
CDR3 DNA: TGCAGCGTTGAGGGGGGAGTAGATTCCTACGAGCAGTACTTC
CDR3 protein: CSVEGGVDSYEQYF

V gene: TRBV13
CDR3 length: 15
clone size: .
J gene: TRBJ2-7
D gene: TRBD1
CDR3 DNA: TGTGCCAGCAGCTTCCAGGGGGCCCTCTCCTACGAGCAGTACTTC
CDR3 protein: CASSFQGALSYEQYF

V gene: TRBV7-9
CDR3 length: 17
clone size: .
J gene: TRBJ2-2
D gene: TRBD2
CDR3 DNA: TGTGCCAGCAGCTCGCGGGGGGGCACGATGAACACCGGGGAGCTGTTTTTT
CDR3 protein: CASSSRGGTMNTGELFF

V gene: TRBV11-1
CDR3 length: 17
clone size: .
J gene: TRBJ2-3
D gene: TRBD1
CDR3 DNA: TGTGCCAGCAGCCCCGGGACAGCCCGGACTAGCACAGATACGCAGTATTTT
CDR3 protein: CASSPGTARTSTDTQYF

V gene: TRBV30
CDR3 length: 14
clone size: .
J gene: TRBJ2-1
D gene: .
CDR3 DNA: TGTGCCTGGAGTGGGGACTCCGCTCAGAATGAGCAGTTCTTC
CDR3 protein: CAWSGDSAQNEQFF

V gene: TRBV2
CDR3 length: 14
clone size: .
J gene: TRBJ2-3
D gene: .
CDR3 DNA: TGTGCCAGCAGTGACGCTCAGGGGTCAGATACGCAGTATTTT
CDR3 protein: CASSDAQGSDTQYF